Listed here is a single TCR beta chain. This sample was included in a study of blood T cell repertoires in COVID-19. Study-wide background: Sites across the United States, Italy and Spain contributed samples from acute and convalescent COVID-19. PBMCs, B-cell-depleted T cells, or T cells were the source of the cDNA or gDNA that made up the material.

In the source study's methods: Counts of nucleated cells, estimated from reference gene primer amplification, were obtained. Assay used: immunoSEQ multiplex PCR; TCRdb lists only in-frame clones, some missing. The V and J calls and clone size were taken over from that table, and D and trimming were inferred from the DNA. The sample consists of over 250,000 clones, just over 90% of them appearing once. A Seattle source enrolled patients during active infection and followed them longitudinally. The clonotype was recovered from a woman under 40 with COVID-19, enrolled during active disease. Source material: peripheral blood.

As DNA, the CDR3 is TGTGCCAGCAGTGAAGATTTTTCCCGGACTAGTCATCGTGAGCAGTTCTTC. Protein sequence: CASSEDFSRTSHREQFF. The chain combines TRBV2 with TRBJ2-1; 7 bases agree with TRBD2. Germline CDR1 is SNHLY and CDR2 is FYNNEI. The CDR3 consists of 17 residues. With V trimmed by 1 base and J by 9 bases, 15 bases remained unmatched.